Listed below are T cell receptor beta chains from one sample, sequenced in a study of T cell therapy after organ transplantation. These receptors' targets are unknown. Using immunoSEQ multiplex PCR, the repertoire was profiled, and TCRdb retains in-frame clones only, with some absent. The sample shows approximately 20,000 clones, 65% to 85% of them seen only once. Material: CD8+ T cells from blood, obtained after autologous CMV-specific T cell therapy. The receptor source for this set is a human patient who had received a solid organ transplant and had CMV disease. Certain T cells may be donor cells from the graft. Each CDR3 is given with its conserved first and last residue. Each record gives: clone size, J gene, V gene, D gene, CDR3 protein, CDR3 DNA. D genes are given only for firm matches. Clone sizes are given selectively: once, few, many, or a class where the clone is expanded.

once | TRBJ2-7 | TRBV2 | - | CASSEGLPYEQYF | TGTGCCAGCAGTGAGGGTCTCCCCTACGAGCAGTACTTC
- | TRBJ2-7 | TRBV2 | - | CASSVQGKYEQYF | TGTGCCAGCAGTGTTCAGGGGAAGTACGAGCAGTACTTC
- | TRBJ2-7 | TRBV6-5 | TRBD1 | CASSSKRTGYYEQYF | TGTGCCAGCAGTTCCAAAAGGACAGGGTACTACGAGCAGTACTTC
- | TRBJ2-3 | TRBV10-3 | TRBD2 | CAISEAGLAGGPAPTDTQYF | TGTGCCATCAGTGAGGCGGGACTAGCGGGGGGGCCCGCCCCCACAGATACGCAGTATTTT
- | TRBJ2-1 | TRBV5-6 | - | CASSLEGNEQFF | TGTGCCAGCAGCCTAGAGGGCAATGAGCAGTTCTTC
- | TRBJ2-3 | TRBV7-6 | TRBD2 | CASSLVSGDSTDTQYF | TGTGCCAGCAGCTTAGTTAGCGGGGACAGCACAGATACGCAGTATTTT
- | TRBJ2-7 | TRBV6-1 | TRBD1 | CASSETGGSYEQYF | TGTGCCAGCAGTGAAACAGGGGGCTCCTACGAGCAGTACTTC
- | TRBJ2-5 | TRBV27 | - | CASSAIGTQETQYF | TGTGCCAGCAGCGCGATCGGCACTCAAGAGACCCAGTACTTC
- | TRBJ2-3 | TRBV4-3 | TRBD1 | CASSQGTGSDTQYF | TGCGCCAGCAGCCAGGGGACAGGGTCCGATACGCAGTATTTT
- | TRBJ2-7 | TRBV4-1 | TRBD1 | CASSQSGTAKYEQYF | TGCGCCAGCAGCCAATCCGGGACAGCCAAATACGAGCAGTACTTC
- | TRBJ2-7 | TRBV19 | - | CASSPLGQSTYEQYF | TGTGCCAGTAGTCCTTTAGGGCAGAGCACCTACGAGCAGTACTTC
- | TRBJ1-2 | TRBV4-1 | TRBD1 | CASSQTGFFKANYGYTF | TGCGCCAGCAGCCAGACAGGGTTCTTCAAAGCTAACTATGGCTACACCTTC
- | TRBJ2-7 | TRBV29-1 | TRBD1 | CSVTGQGYEQYF | TGCAGCGTTACCGGACAGGGATACGAGCAGTACTTC
- | TRBJ1-1 | TRBV27 | - | CASSLSVEGNTEAFF | TGTGCCAGCAGTTTATCCGTCGAGGGGAACACTGAAGCTTTCTTT